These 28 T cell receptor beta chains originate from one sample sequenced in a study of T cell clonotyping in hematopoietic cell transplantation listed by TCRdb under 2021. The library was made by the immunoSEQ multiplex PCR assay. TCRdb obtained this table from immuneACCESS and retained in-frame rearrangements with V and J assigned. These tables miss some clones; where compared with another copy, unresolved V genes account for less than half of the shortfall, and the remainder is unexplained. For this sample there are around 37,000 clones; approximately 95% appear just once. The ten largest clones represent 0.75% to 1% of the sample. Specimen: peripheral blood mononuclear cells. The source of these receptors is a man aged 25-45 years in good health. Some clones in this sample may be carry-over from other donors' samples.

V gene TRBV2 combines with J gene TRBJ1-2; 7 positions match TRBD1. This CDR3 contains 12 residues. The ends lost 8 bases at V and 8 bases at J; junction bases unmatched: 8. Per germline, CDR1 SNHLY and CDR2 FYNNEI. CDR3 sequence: CASDRDSGGYTF. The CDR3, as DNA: TGTGCCAGCGACCGGGACAGTGGGGGCTACACCTTC.

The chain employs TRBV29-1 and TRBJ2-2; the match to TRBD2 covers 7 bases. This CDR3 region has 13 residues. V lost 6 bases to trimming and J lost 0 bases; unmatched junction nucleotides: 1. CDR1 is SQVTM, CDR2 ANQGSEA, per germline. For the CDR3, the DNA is TGCAGCGTGGGGGGGACGAACACCGGGGAGCTGTTTTTT. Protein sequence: CSVGGTNTGELFF.

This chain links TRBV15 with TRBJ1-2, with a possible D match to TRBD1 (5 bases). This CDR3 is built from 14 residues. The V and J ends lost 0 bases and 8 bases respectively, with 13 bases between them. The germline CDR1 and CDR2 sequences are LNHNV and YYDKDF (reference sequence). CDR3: CATSRETDFEGYTF. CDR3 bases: TGTGCCACCAGCAGAGAGACAGACTTCGAGGGCTACACCTTC.

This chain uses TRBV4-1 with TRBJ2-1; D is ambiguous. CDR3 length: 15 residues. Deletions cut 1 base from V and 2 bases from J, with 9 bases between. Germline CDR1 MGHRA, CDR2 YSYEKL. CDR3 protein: CASSQAPLAYNEQFF. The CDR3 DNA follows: TGCGCCAGCAGCCAAGCCCCCCTAGCCTACAATGAGCAGTTCTTC.

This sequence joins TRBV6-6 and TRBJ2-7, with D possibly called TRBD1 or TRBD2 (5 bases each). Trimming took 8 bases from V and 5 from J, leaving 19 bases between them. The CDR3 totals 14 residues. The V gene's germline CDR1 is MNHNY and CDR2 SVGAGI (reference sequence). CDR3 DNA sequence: TGTGCCAGCCTCCGCGTCAGAGGGACCGACGAGCAGTACTTC. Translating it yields CASLRVRGTDEQYF.

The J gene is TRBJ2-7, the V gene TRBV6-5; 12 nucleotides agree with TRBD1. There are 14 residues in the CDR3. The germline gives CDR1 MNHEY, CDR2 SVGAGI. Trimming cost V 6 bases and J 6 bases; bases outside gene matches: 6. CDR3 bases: TGTGCCAGCAGGACCCGGGACAGGGGGCGCGAGCAGTACTTC. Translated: CASRTRDRGREQYF.

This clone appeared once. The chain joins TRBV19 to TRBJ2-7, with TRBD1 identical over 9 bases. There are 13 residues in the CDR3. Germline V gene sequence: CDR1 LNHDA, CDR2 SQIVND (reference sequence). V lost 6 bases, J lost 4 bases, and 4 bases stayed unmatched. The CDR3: CASSGQGFYEQYF. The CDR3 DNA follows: TGTGCCAGTAGCGGACAGGGGTTTTACGAGCAGTACTTC.

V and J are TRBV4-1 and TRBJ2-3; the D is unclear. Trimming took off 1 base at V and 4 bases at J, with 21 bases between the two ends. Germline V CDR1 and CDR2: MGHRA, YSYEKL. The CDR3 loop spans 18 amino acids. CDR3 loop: CASSQVLRGIVGPDTQYF. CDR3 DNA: TGCGCCAGCAGCCAAGTCCTGCGCGGCATCGTTGGCCCAGATACGCAGTATTTT.

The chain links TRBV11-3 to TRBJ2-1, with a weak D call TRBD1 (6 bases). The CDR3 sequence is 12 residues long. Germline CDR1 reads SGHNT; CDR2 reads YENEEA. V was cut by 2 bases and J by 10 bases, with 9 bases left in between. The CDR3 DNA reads TGTGCCAGCAGCTTACTAGACAGGGAGCAGTTCTTC. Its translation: CASSLLDREQFF.

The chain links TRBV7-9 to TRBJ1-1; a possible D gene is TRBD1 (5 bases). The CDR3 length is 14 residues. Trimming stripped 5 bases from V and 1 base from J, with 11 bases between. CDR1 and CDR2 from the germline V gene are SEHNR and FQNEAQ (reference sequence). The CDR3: CASSPLRANTEAFF. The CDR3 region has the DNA TGTGCCAGCAGCCCCCTCAGGGCGAACACTGAAGCTTTCTTT.

The CDR3 loop reads CASSETGVRVREKLFF. In nucleotides, the CDR3 is TGTGCCAGCAGTGAAACAGGGGTGAGGGTGAGAGAAAAACTGTTTTTT. The gene calls are TRBV6-1 and TRBJ1-4; 7 positions match TRBD1. V was pared by 2 bases and J by 8 bases, with 11 bases of the junction left unmatched. Germline V CDR1 and CDR2: MNHNS, SASEGT. The CDR3 contains 16 residues.

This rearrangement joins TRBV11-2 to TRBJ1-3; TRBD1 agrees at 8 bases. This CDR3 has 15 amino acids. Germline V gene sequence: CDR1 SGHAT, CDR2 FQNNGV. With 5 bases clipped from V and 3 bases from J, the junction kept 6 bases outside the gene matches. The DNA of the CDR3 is TGTGCCAGCAGCCCCCTGACAGGGGTTGGAAACACCATATATTTT. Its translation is CASSPLTGVGNTIYF.

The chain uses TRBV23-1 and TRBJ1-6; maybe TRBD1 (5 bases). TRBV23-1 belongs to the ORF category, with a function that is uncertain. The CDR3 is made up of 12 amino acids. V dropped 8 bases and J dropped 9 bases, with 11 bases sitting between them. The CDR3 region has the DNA TGCGCCAGCTCAATGGGGGTTTCACCCCTCCACTTT. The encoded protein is CASSMGVSPLHF.

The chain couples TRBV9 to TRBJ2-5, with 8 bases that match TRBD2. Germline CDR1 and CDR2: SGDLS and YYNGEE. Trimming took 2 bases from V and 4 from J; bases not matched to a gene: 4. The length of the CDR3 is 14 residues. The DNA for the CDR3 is TGTGCCAGCAGCGTCGGCGGGGGGTTAGAGACCCAGTACTTC. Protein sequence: CASSVGGGLETQYF.

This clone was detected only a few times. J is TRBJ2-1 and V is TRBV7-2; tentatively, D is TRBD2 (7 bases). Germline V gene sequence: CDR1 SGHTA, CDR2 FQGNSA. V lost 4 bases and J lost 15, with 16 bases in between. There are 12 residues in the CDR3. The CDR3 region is CASSSNRGGLFF. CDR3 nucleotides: TGTGCCAGCAGCTCTAATAGGGGGGGTCTGTTCTTC.

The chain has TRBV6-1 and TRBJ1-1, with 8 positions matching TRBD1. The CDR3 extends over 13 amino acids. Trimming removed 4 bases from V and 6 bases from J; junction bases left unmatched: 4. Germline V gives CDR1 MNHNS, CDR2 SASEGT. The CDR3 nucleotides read TGTGCCAGCAGTGGACAGGGGAGGGCTGAAGCTTTCTTT. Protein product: CASSGQGRAEAFF.

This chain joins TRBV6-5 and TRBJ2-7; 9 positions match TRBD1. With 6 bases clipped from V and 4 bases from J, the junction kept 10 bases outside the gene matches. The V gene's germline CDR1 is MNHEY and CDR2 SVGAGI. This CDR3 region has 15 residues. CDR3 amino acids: CASSPGGQGFYEQYF. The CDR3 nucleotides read TGTGCCAGCAGCCCCGGGGGACAGGGTTTTTACGAGCAGTACTTC.

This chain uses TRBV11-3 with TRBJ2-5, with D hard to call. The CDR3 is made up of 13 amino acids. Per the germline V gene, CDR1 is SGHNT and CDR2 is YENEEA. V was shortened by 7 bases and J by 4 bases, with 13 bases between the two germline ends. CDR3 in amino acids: CASKSGVGETQYF. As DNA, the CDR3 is TGTGCCAGCAAATCTGGAGTAGGAGAGACCCAGTACTTC.

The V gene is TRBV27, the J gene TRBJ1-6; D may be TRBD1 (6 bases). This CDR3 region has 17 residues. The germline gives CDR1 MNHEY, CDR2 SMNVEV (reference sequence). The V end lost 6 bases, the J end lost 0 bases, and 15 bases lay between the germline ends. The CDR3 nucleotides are TGTGCCAGCAGGGGGGGGCCCACGAGCTCCTATAATTCACCCCTCCACTTT. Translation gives CASRGGPTSSYNSPLHF.

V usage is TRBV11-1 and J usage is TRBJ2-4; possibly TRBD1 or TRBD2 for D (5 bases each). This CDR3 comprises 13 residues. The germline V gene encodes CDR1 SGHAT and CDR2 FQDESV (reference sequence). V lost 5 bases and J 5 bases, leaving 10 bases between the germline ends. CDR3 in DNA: TGTGCCAGCAGCCCCGGGACGGAAAACATTCAGTACTTC. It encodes CASSPGTENIQYF.

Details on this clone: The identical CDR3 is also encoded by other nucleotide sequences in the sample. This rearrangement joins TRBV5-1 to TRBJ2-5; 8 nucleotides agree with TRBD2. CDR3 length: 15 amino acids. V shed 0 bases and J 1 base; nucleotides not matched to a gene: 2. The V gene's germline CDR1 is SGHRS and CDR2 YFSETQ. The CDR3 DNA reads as TGCGCCAGCAGCTTGGCGGGAGGGGTCCAAGAGACCCAGTACTTC. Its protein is CASSLAGGVQETQYF. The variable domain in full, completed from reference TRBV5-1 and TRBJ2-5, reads KAGVTQTPRYLIKTRGQQVTLSCSPISGHRSVSWYQQTPGQGLQFLFEYFSETQRNKGNFPGRFSGRQFSNSRSEMNVSTLELGDSALYLCASSLAGGVQETQYFGPGTRLLVL.

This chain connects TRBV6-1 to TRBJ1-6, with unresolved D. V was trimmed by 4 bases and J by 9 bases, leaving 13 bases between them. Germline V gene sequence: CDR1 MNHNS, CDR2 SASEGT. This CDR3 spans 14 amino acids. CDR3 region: CASSGTDRISPLHF. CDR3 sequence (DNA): TGTGCCAGCAGTGGTACAGATCGAATTTCACCCCTCCACTTT.

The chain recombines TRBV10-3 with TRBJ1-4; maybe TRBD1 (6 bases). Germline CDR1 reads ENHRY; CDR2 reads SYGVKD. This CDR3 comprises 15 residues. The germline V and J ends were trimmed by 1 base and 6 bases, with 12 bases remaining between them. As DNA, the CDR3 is TGTGCCATCAGTGAGTACGGGACAACGGATGAAAAACTGTTTTTT. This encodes CAISEYGTTDEKLFF.

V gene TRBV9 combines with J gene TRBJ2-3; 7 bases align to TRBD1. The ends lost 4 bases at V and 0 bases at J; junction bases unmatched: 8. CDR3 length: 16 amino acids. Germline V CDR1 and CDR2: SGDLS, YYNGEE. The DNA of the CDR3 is TGTGCCAGCAGCCCAGGGACAGTCTCTAGCACAGATACGCAGTATTTT. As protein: CASSPGTVSSTDTQYF.

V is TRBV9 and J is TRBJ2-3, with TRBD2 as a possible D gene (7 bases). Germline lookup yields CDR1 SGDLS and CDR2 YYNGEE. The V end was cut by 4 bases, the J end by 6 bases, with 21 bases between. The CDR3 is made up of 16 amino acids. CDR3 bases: TGTGCCAGCAGCACCACGGGGGGCCGGGGGGTGGATACGCAGTATTTT. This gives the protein CASSTTGGRGVDTQYF.

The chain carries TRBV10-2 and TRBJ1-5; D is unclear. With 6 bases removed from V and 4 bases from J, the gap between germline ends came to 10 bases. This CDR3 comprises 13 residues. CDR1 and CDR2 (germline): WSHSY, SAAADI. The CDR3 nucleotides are TGCGCCAGCAGACCCAACAGAAATCAGCCCCAGCATTTT. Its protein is CASRPNRNQPQHF.

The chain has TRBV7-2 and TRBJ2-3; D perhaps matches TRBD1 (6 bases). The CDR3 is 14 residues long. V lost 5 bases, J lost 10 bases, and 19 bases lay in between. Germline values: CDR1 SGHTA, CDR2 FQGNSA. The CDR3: CASSHLTGPDAQYF. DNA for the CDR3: TGTGCCAGCAGCCACCTCACAGGGCCCGATGCGCAGTATTTT. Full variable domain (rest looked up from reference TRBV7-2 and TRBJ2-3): GAGVSQSPSNKVTEKGKDVELRCDPISGHTALYWYRQSLGQGLEFLIYFQGNSAPDKSGLPSDRFSAERTGGSVSTLTIQRTQQEDSAVYLCASSHLTGPDAQYFGPGTRLTVL.

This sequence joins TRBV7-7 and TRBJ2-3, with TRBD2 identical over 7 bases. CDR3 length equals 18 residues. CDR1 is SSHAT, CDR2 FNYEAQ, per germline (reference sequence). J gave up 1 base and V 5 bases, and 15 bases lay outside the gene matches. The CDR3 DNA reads TGTGCCAGCAGCCCTAAGGGGCTAGCGGTTGGGGGCACAGATACGCAGTATTTT. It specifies CASSPKGLAVGGTDTQYF. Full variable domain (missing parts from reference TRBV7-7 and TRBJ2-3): GAGVSQSPRYKVTKRGQDVTLRCDPISSHATLYWYQQALGQGPEFLTYFNYEAQPDKSGLPSDRFSAERPEGSISTLTIQRTEQRDSAMYRCASSPKGLAVGGTDTQYFGPGTRLTVL.